The rows below give T cell receptor beta chains drawn from one sample of a study of regulatory T cells in long-lasting Graves disease. TCRdb fed the multiplex PCR reads into MiXCR, producing one record per CDR3 protein. There are roughly 470,000 distinct CDR3 sequences in the sample; more than 20% occur only once, and 6.5% to 10% lies in the top ten. The material was peripheral blood mononuclear cells (PBMCs), obtained when the disease was refractory, from a patient treated with antithyroid drugs. These receptors all stem from a female donor with Graves disease. Each CDR3 is given with its conserved first and last residue. The D gene is left open where the match is weak. Rows may omit the clone size; those that give it use once, few, many or a size class.

.	TRBV5-1	TRBJ2-2	.	CASSLNSGPTGELFF	TGCGCCAGCAGCTTGAACTCAGGGCCCACCGGGGAGCTGTTTTTT
TRBD1	TRBV28	TRBJ2-7	many	CASSTEGQGLYEQYF	TGTGCCAGCAGTACCGAGGGACAGGGGCTCTACGAGCAGTACTTC
.	TRBV7-2	TRBJ2-7	many	CASSLSSRSSYEQYF	TGTGCCAGCAGCCTCTCTAGCCGGAGCTCCTACGAGCAGTACTTC
.	TRBV2	TRBJ2-3	few	CASSEEAAGITDTQYF	TGTGCCAGCAGTGAAGAAGCGGCGGGAATTACAGATACGCAGTATTTT
TRBD1	TRBV5-1	TRBJ2-5	.	CASSLAWDSPKETQYF	TGCGCCAGCAGCTTGGCTTGGGACAGTCCGAAAGAGACCCAGTACTTC
TRBD2	TRBV20-1	TRBJ2-7	many	CSARILRLARAYEQYF	TGCAGTGCGAGGATCCTACGACTAGCGCGCGCCTACGAGCAGTACTTC
TRBD1	TRBV3-1	TRBJ1-5	few	CASSQPGQGVRGQPQHF	TGTGCCAGCAGCCAGCCGGGACAGGGCGTACGGGGTCAGCCCCAGCATTTT
TRBD1	TRBV12-3/TRBV12-4	TRBJ1-1	.	CASSPMDRAKNTEAFF	TGTGCCAGCAGTCCTATGGACAGGGCAAAGAACACTGAAGCTTTCTTT
TRBD1	TRBV20-1	TRBJ2-4	many	CSARDSRGTGKLAKNIQYF	TGCAGTGCTAGAGATTCCCGAGGGACAGGGAAATTAGCCAAAAACATTCAGTACTTC
.	TRBV4-3	TRBJ1-1	.	CASSQVWGRTEAFF	TGCGCCAGCAGCCAAGTCTGGGGGCGCACTGAAGCTTTCTTT
TRBD1	TRBV27	TRBJ1-2	few	CASSRDRGGNNYGYTF	TGTGCCAGCAGTCGGGACAGGGGAGGTAATAACTATGGCTACACCTTC
.	TRBV29-1	TRBJ2-5	many	CSVDWGDQETQYF	TGCAGCGTTGATTGGGGAGATCAAGAGACCCAGTACTTC
TRBD1	TRBV4-2	TRBJ1-5	few	CASSQEQGRTQPQHF	TGTGCCAGCAGCCAAGAACAGGGGCGGACTCAGCCCCAGCATTTT